This paragraph reports one T cell receptor (beta chain). Profiled with immunoSEQ multiplex PCR; TCRdb holds only in-frame clones, not every one. Among about 1.1 million clones listed, 77% were seen once. The record originates from a study of shared clonotypes between healthy human individuals. J lost 4 bases, V lost 3 bases, and 7 bases had no gene match. CDR1 LNHDA and CDR2 SQIVND come from the germline V gene (reference sequence). This CDR3 comprises 16 residues. The sample was memory CD4+ T cells from PBMCs. The subset was: CD45RA-negative fraction. The J gene is TRBJ2-5, the V gene TRBV19; 11 nucleotides align to TRBD1. This TCR was recovered from a man aged 18 to 30 in good health. Some clones in this sample may be carry-over from other donors' samples. The CDR3 spells CASSMSTGTGGETQYF. In DNA form, the CDR3 reads TGTGCCAGTAGTATGTCAACCGGGACAGGGGGAGAGACCCAGTACTTC.